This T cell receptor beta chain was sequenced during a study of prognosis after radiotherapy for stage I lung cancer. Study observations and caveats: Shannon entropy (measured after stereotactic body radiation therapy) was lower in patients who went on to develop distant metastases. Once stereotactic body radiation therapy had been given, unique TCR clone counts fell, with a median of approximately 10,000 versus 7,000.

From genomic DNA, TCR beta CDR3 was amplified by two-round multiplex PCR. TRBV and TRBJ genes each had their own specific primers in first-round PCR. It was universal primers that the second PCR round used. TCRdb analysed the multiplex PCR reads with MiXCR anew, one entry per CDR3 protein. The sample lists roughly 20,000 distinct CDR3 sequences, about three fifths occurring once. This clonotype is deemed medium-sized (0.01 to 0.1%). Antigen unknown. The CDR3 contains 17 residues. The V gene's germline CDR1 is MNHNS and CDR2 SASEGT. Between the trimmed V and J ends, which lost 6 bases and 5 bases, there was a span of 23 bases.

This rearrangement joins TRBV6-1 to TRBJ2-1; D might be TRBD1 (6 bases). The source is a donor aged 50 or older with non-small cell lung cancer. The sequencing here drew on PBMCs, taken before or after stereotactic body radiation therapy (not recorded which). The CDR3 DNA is TGTGCCAGCAGCAATCGAATTCCAGGGGCCCCTCACAATGAGCAGTTCTTC. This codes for CASSNRIPGAPHNEQFF.